The 28 T cell receptor beta chains presented below share a single source sample, sequenced in a study of prognosis after radiotherapy for stage I lung cancer. The genomic DNA TCR beta CDR3 region underwent two rounds of multiplex PCR. First-round PCR amplification was performed with primers specific to each TRBV and TRBJ gene. Using its own MiXCR run on the multiplex PCR reads, TCRdb lists one record per CDR3 protein. In the table there are some 13,000 distinct CDR3 sequences, 40% to 55% of which are singletons. This specimen was PBMCs, taken before or after stereotactic body radiation therapy (not recorded which). The source of these receptors is a donor over 45 with non-small cell lung cancer.

Concerning this clonotype itself: Since a much larger clone is just one base distant, this may be a read error. The V call is TRBV28, the J call TRBJ2-7; D possibly corresponds to TRBD2 (6 bases). Germline assignment: CDR1 MDHEN and CDR2 SYDVKM. Trimming took 7 bases from V and 2 from J, leaving 15 bases between them. This CDR3 comprises 14 residues. CDR3 residues: CASNSARGAYEQYF. CDR3 in DNA: TGTGCCAGCAACTCCGCGCGGGGCGCCTACGAGCAGTACTTC.

The chain carries TRBV6-5 and TRBJ2-7; 7 nucleotides line up with TRBD1. V lost 4 bases and J lost 1; bases outside the gene matches: 7. CDR1 and CDR2 from the germline V gene are MNHEY and SVGAGI. The CDR3 consists of 15 residues. CDR3 amino acids: CASSSTGTASYEQYF. The CDR3 DNA reads TGTGCCAGCAGTTCAACCGGGACAGCGTCCTACGAGCAGTACTTC.

By proportion, this clonotype is medium-sized. One end of the junction is discordant with germline, which a read error may explain. The J gene is TRBJ2-1, the V gene TRBV2; perhaps TRBD1 as D (5 bases). This CDR3 region has 13 residues. Looked up from germline, CDR1 is SNHLY and CDR2 is FYNNEI. The CDR3 here is CASRLNRLTTTPF. The CDR3 nucleotides read TGTGCCAGCAGACTGAACAGGTTAACTACCACACCCTTC.

This clonotype occurred many times. This chain connects TRBV20-1 to TRBJ1-6; D is possibly TRBD1 (5 bases). The V and J ends lost 1 base and 4 bases respectively, with 14 bases between them. CDR1 is DFQATT, CDR2 SNEGSKA, per germline (reference sequence). CDR3 length equals 16 residues. The CDR3 sequence is CSARGGEGIYNSPLHF. CDR3 DNA sequence: TGCAGTGCTAGAGGAGGGGAGGGTATATATAATTCACCCCTCCACTTT.

The V and J genes are TRBV20-1 and TRBJ2-2; D is ambiguous. Germline CDR1 is DFQATT and CDR2 is SNEGSKA (reference sequence). V lost 6 bases and J lost 8, with 13 bases in between. The CDR3 sequence is 12 residues long. CDR3: CSAVVPPGELFF. The CDR3, as DNA: TGCAGTGCCGTAGTGCCGCCAGGGGAGCTGTTTTTT.

This clonotype is medium-sized within its sample. The J gene is TRBJ2-3, the V gene TRBV6-1, with 14 bases matching TRBD2. Losses at the gene ends were 5 bases for V and 3 bases for J; bases not matched to a gene: 7. Germline CDR1 reads MNHNS; CDR2 reads SASEGT. The CDR3 consists of 17 residues. This CDR3 reads CASSWGTSGSATDTQYF. As DNA, the CDR3 is TGTGCCAGCAGTTGGGGGACTAGCGGGAGCGCGACAGATACGCAGTATTTT.

The chain employs TRBV6-1 and TRBJ2-7; tentatively, D is TRBD1 or TRBD2 (5 bases each). Germline V gene lookup returns CDR1 MNHNS and CDR2 SASEGT. The CDR3 has 14 amino acids. Trimming took off 8 bases at V and 7 bases at J, with 21 bases between the two ends. The CDR3, as DNA: TGTGCCAGCTACGGTCAGGAGGCGTGGGGGGAGCAGTACTTC. Amino acid sequence: CASYGQEAWGEQYF.

As for this clonotype: One base separates it from a far larger clone, so it is likely a read error. The rearrangement links TRBV28 to TRBJ2-5; D is undetermined. The J call may be mistaken, given a closer DNA end match to TRBJ2-1. Germline V gene sequence: CDR1 MDHEN, CDR2 SYDVKM. The CDR3 loop spans 12 amino acids. CDR3 in amino acids: CASRRRHNEQFF. For the CDR3, the DNA is TGTGCCAGCAGACGTAGGCACAATGAGCAGTTCTTC.

Of note for this clonotype: This likely came from a read error, as a far larger clone is one base away. The genes are TRBV12-3 or TRBV12-4 and TRBJ2-7; 11 bases are shared with TRBD2. V dropped 6 bases and J dropped 10; count of bases not matched to a gene: 23. There are 18 residues in the CDR3. This chain's CDR3 is CASSPGVSGRARGEAQYF. DNA for the CDR3: TGTGCCAGCAGCCCAGGAGTTAGCGGGAGGGCCCGCGGGGAGGCCCAGTACTTC.

About this clonotype itself: The likely explanation is a read error, given a far larger clone one base away. This rearrangement joins TRBV6-2 or TRBV6-3 to TRBJ1-5, with D possibly matching TRBD1 (6 bases). Germline V gives CDR1 MNHEY, CDR2 SVGEGT. CDR3 length: 14 residues. V dropped 6 bases and J dropped 6 bases, with 15 bases sitting between them. The CDR3 spells CASSQGRNGQPQHF. CDR3 DNA sequence: TGTGCCAGCAGCCAGGGGAGGAACGGTCAGCCCCAGCATTTT.

The chain couples TRBV19 to TRBJ1-5; D perhaps matches TRBD1 (6 bases). Trimming shortened V by 5 bases and J by 6 bases, and 14 bases separated the two germline ends. This CDR3 is 14 amino acids long. CDR1 is LNHDA and CDR2 is SQIVND in the germline V gene (reference sequence). The CDR3 loop reads CASSAGGSGQPQHF. The DNA for the CDR3 is TGTGCCAGTAGTGCGGGGGGCTCGGGTCAGCCCCAGCATTTT.

This clonotype was picked up many times. This rearrangement joins TRBV28 to TRBJ2-5; possibly TRBD1 or TRBD2 for D (5 bases each). Deletions cut 6 bases from V and 0 bases from J, with 11 bases between. Looked up from germline, CDR1 is MDHEN and CDR2 is SYDVKM. The CDR3 covers 14 residues. The CDR3 DNA sequence: TGTGCCAGCAGATTTCCGGGACACCAAGAGACCCAGTACTTC. Translating gives CASRFPGHQETQYF.

This clonotype was counted at least ten times. V is TRBV29-1 and J is TRBJ2-2; no firm D call. Germline assignment: CDR1 SQVTM and CDR2 ANQGSEA. This CDR3 comprises 12 residues. V was cut by 8 bases and J by 1 base, with 8 bases left in between. The CDR3 nucleotides are TGCAGCCTACGACAGAACACCGGGGAGCTGTTTTTT. Translation: CSLRQNTGELFF.

By share, this clonotype counts as medium-sized. The V and J genes are TRBV5-1 and TRBJ2-2, with TRBD2 matching 8 bases. Germline trimming cut 5 bases from V and 0 bases from J; bases unmatched to any gene: 9. Germline V gene lookup returns CDR1 SGHRS and CDR2 YFSETQ. The CDR3 totals 17 residues. DNA for the CDR3: TGCGCCAGCAGTTTATTTACTAGCGGCGCGAACACCGGGGAGCTGTTTTTT. Amino acid sequence: CASSLFTSGANTGELFF.

This clonotype came up many times. V usage is TRBV7-3 and J usage is TRBJ2-2; 8 bases agree with TRBD2. Germline V lookup: CDR1 SGHTA, CDR2 FQGTGA. The CDR3 contains 16 residues. Losses at the gene ends were 0 bases for V and 8 bases for J; bases not matched to a gene: 8. CDR3 sequence: CASSLTRAGAWGELFF. As DNA, the CDR3 is TGTGCCAGCAGCTTAACGCGAGCGGGGGCTTGGGGGGAGCTGTTTTTT.

This clonotype was seen at least ten times. This could be a read error, since a much larger clone is one nucleotide away. This chain uses TRBV6-2 or TRBV6-3 with TRBJ2-1; D call uncertain. The CDR3 runs 14 residues. The germline V gene has CDR1 MNHEY and CDR2 SVGEGT. The germline V and J ends were trimmed by 4 bases and 3 bases, with 10 bases remaining between them. Here the CDR3 DNA reads TGTGCCAGCAGTTGCTCGACTGTCTACAATGAGCAGTTCTTC. Amino acids: CASSCSTVYNEQFF.

This clonotype is termed medium-sized. The rearrangement uses TRBV6-5 and TRBJ2-7; the D is unclear. Germline values: CDR1 MNHEY, CDR2 SVGAGI. The CDR3 sequence is 13 residues long. The V end was cut by 0 bases, the J end by 3 bases, with 6 bases between. CDR3 sequence reads: CASSYSVHYEQYF. Here the CDR3 DNA reads TGTGCCAGCAGTTACTCGGTCCACTACGAGCAGTACTTC.

For this clonotype: This likely traces to a read error, being one base from a far larger clone. The J gene is TRBJ1-4, the V gene TRBV20-1, with 7 bases identical to TRBD1. The last part of the DNA fits TRBJ1-6 better; the J call may be wrong. Germline CDR1 and CDR2: DFQATT and SNEGSKA (reference sequence). The CDR3 consists of 13 residues. The CDR3 protein is CSASGTDNSPLHF. DNA for the CDR3: TGCAGTGCTAGCGGGACAGATAATTCACCCCTCCACTTT.

V and J are TRBV7-2 and TRBJ2-1; D not resolved. The ends were cut back, 5 bases at V and 3 bases at J, with 8 bases in the middle. From germline, CDR1 is SGHTA and CDR2 FQGNSA. The CDR3 contains 13 residues. CDR3: CASSKRNYNEQFF. CDR3 bases: TGTGCCAGCAGCAAACGGAACTACAATGAGCAGTTCTTC.

This chain connects TRBV20-1 to TRBJ2-1, with 8 bases that match TRBD2. Germline CDR1 is DFQATT and CDR2 is SNEGSKA (reference sequence). V shed 0 bases and J 7 bases; nucleotides not matched to a gene: 8. The length of the CDR3 is 15 residues. For the CDR3, the DNA is TGCAGTGCTAGAGATCCGGGACTAGAAAAAAATGAGCAGTTCTTC. Translating gives CSARDPGLEKNEQFF.

Comments on this clonotype: A far larger clone is only one base removed, so a read error is likely. The J gene is TRBJ2-1, the V gene TRBV3-2; no DNA check was done on the table's D call, TRBD2. TRBV3-2 constitutes a pseudogene. This CDR3 comprises 16 residues. The CDR3: CASTQGGGLVYNEQFF. The CDR3 DNA follows: TGTGCCAGCACCCAAGGTGGAGGACTAGTATACAATGAGCAGTTCTTC.

Regarding this clonotype: It differs at one base from a far larger clone, so likely a read error. The chain uses TRBV12-3 or TRBV12-4 and TRBJ2-1; TRBD2 aligns across 12 bases. CDR3 size: 16 residues. With 6 bases clipped from V and 6 bases from J, the junction kept 9 bases outside the gene matches. CDR3 protein: CASSNRLAGALNEQFF. DNA for the CDR3: TGTGCCAGCAGCAACCGACTAGCGGGAGCTCTCAATGAGCAGTTCTTC.

Points on this clonotype: Since the CDR3 does not end with the conserved phenylalanine or tryptophan, this likely comes from a read error. It is unclear where the CDR3 begins or ends on the DNA, so no DNA is shown, and the CDR3 is as TCRdb lists it. The chain links TRBV10-3 to TRBJ1-1; TRBD1 was called by the table and not checked on the DNA. The CDR3 numbers 13 amino acids, ends counted. The germline CDR1 and CDR2 sequences are ENHRY and SYGVKD. CDR3: CAIRRGENTEDFL.

The table lists this clonotype with a few counts. The rearrangement links TRBV5-1 to TRBJ2-7; 9 nucleotides align to TRBD2. From germline, CDR1 is SGHRS and CDR2 YFSETQ. This CDR3 is 15 amino acids long. After removal of 4 bases from V and 6 bases from J, the junction contained 11 bases not matched to a gene. The CDR3 DNA is TGCGCCAGCAGCCCCCGGGCTAGCGGGACCCTCGAGCAGTACTTC. Translating it yields CASSPRASGTLEQYF.

By frequency in the sample, this clonotype is medium-sized. The chain links TRBV6-2 or TRBV6-3 to TRBJ2-1; the D is unclear. This CDR3 has 15 amino acids. Germline V gene data show CDR1 as MNHEY and CDR2 as SVGEGT. Trimming stripped 2 bases from V and 3 bases from J, with 11 bases between. This CDR3 reads CASSYPRGSYNEQFF. The CDR3 DNA is TGTGCCAGCAGTTACCCCCGTGGCAGCTACAATGAGCAGTTCTTC.

The table lists this clonotype with a count of one. The junction differs from germline at one of its ends, possibly a read error. Here the CDR3 DNA reads TGTGCCGGCAGTTACACGGGAGGGGGGACAGATACTCATTATTTT. This gives the protein CAGSYTGGGTDTHYF. This chain uses TRBV6-2 or TRBV6-3 with TRBJ2-3; D might be TRBD2 (8 bases). The CDR3 is 15 amino acids. Germline assignment: CDR1 MNHEY and CDR2 SVGEGT.

This clonotype was counted only a few times. The rearrangement uses TRBV2 and TRBJ2-3; D may be TRBD2 (6 bases). CDR1 and CDR2 (germline): SNHLY, FYNNEI. The ends were cut back, 3 bases at V and 4 bases at J, with 14 bases in the middle. CDR3 length: 15 residues. This CDR3 reads CASSDPRESPDTQYF. Here the CDR3 DNA reads TGTGCCAGCAGTGACCCTCGGGAGTCTCCAGATACGCAGTATTTT.

The CDR3 nucleotides read TGCAGTGCCTATCCCGGACTAGCCGAATACAATGAGCAGTTCTTC. Residues: CSAYPGLAEYNEQFF. The V and J genes are TRBV20-1 and TRBJ2-1, with 8 bases aligning to TRBD2. Germline trimming cut 6 bases from V and 4 bases from J; bases unmatched to any gene: 11. CDR1 is DFQATT and CDR2 is SNEGSKA in the germline V gene (reference sequence). The CDR3 is made up of 15 amino acids.